The clone carrying this TCR beta chain was seen only once. V was pared by 7 bases and J by 3 bases, with 8 bases of the junction left unmatched. This CDR3 region has 14 residues. Germline values: CDR1 SGHVS, CDR2 FQNEAQ. The authors' processing: Reference gene primer amplification yielded estimated nucleated cell counts. Produced via immunoSEQ multiplex PCR; TCRdb's table is partial and in-frame only. V and J calls and clone size follow that table, whereas D and trimming were derived from the DNA. The data show about 300,000 clones, 90% to 95% seen once. Seattle-derived patients entered the study during active infection and were followed longitudinally. This record belongs to a study of blood T cell repertoires in COVID-19. Study at large: The United States, Italy and Spain were the sources of the acute and convalescent COVID-19 samples. From T cells, B-cell-depleted T cells, or PBMCs came the material, which was cDNA or gDNA.

Sequences were obtained from peripheral blood. The rearrangement links TRBV7-8 to TRBJ2-7, with TRBD2 identical over 8 bases. This receptor was identified in a woman in her 30s with COVID-19, enrolled during active disease. The chain's CDR3 is CASNPGLEIYEQYF. The CDR3 region has the DNA TGTGCCAGCAACCCGGGACTAGAAATCTACGAGCAGTACTTC.